Reported below is one T cell receptor beta chain. Its antigen is unidentified. This table comes from immunoSEQ multiplex PCR, and its TCRdb copy is limited to in-frame clones, with some not included. The sample contains around 130,000 clones, about 88% of which appear only once. This sample was included in a study of cytomegalovirus exposure and HLA in healthy donors. Study-level findings and limits: In vitro data verified three CMV-associated chains as specific for CMV antigens. Reportedly, diagnosis of cytomegalovirus status by the classifier showed high specificity and sensitivity. Associated with cytomegalovirus, according to the listing, were some 150 TCR beta chains.

The CDR3 consists of 17 residues. Trimming pared 3 bases from V and 4 bases from J, leaving 21 bases between. Germline values: CDR1 KGHSH, CDR2 LQKENI. The sample consisted of PBMCs. The sequence was collected from a man aged 30 to 39 in good health and CMV-seronegative. The rearrangement joins TRBV18 to TRBJ1-1; the D gene is possibly TRBD1 (6 bases). CDR3 DNA sequence: TGTGCCAGCTCACCGGGGGCAGATTCACTCACCACCACTGAAGCTTTCTTT. Its translation is CASSPGADSLTTTEAFF.